This record concerns one T cell receptor beta chain sequence. This record belongs to a study of blood T cell repertoires in COVID-19. Study information: T cells, B-cell-depleted T cells, or PBMCs provided the cDNA or gDNA that served as material.

Deletions cut 3 bases from V and 6 bases from J, with 8 bases between. This CDR3 is 13 amino acids long. CDR1 is KGHSH, CDR2 LQKENI, per germline. The repertoire was sequenced with immunoSEQ multiplex PCR; TCRdb's copy has only in-frame clones and lacks some. The sample consists of about 130,000 clones, approximately 80% of them appearing once. The sequenced material came from peripheral blood. The genes are TRBV18 and TRBJ1-4, with unresolved D. This TCR came from an older woman with acute or convalescent COVID-19. The CDR3 DNA reads as TGTGCCAGCTCACCGTACTCTGATGAAAAACTGTTTTTT. As protein: CASSPYSDEKLFF. Supplemented by reference TRBV18 and TRBJ1-4, the full variable domain reads NAGVMQNPRHLVRRRGQEARLRCSPMKGHSHVYWYRQLPEEGLKFMVYLQKENIIDESGMPKERFSAEFPKEGPSILRIQQVVRGDSAAYFCASSPYSDEKLFFGSGTQLSVL.